This TCR beta chain was sequenced for a study of control samples from healthy donors and cancer patients. V dropped 5 bases and J dropped 7; count of bases not matched to a gene: 20. Germline V gives CDR1 SEHNR, CDR2 FQNEAQ (reference sequence). The CDR3 runs 17 residues. Sequencing was performed with immunoSEQ multiplex PCR; in TCRdb, only in-frame clones are kept and a portion is missing. The data hold 150,000 or so clones, with roughly 90% observed a single time. This TCR derives from a woman aged 50 to 60 in good health. The chain links TRBV7-9 to TRBJ2-7, with TRBD2 identical over 7 bases. Specimen: blood. CDR3 bases: TGTGCCAGCAGCCCGTCCTCTTGGCGGGAGAAATTGGGAGAGCAGTACTTC. As protein: CASSPSSWREKLGEQYF.